The present entry profiles one TCR beta chain with its context. Its antigen is currently unknown. These data originate in a study of T cell responses to AZD1222 COVID-19 vaccine. Overall study findings and caveats: Spike was spanned by vaccine-associated CD4 TCRs, which were dominant at 160-218 and 743-854. Among the donors, most were white British and more were female, and clonal diversity was possibly underestimated.

V shed 4 bases, J shed 4 bases, and the junction held 12 bases outside the gene matches. Germline V gene lookup returns CDR1 SGHTS and CDR2 YDEGEE. The CDR3 is made up of 17 amino acids. Sequencing was performed with immunoSEQ multiplex PCR; in TCRdb, only in-frame clones are kept and a portion is missing. The table records about 140,000 clones, roughly 90% of them present only once. The V gene is TRBV5-8, the J gene TRBJ1-1, with 11 bases identical to TRBD1. The TCR sequence derives from an adult in good health. The sequences come from peripheral blood, collected on day 0 of AZD1222 vaccination. The CDR3 DNA sequence: TGTGCCAGCAGCGATGGACAGGGGGCTTTATCGAGCACTGAAGCTTTCTTT. Residues: CASSDGQGALSSTEAFF.